One and the same sample provided the 2 T cell receptor beta chains below, sequenced in a study of T cells in Graves' hyperthyroidism and ophthalmopathy. What was amplified from RNA transcripts were TCR beta CDR3 regions. HTBI primers were used for first-round RT-PCR of the TCR CDR3. TCRdb re-derived calls from the multiplex PCR reads in MiXCR, one entry per CDR3 protein. The sample consists of 400,000 to 600,000 distinct CDR3 sequences, less than 25% of them appearing once. The sequencing sample was made of blood. The receptors derive from a man between 18 and 35 years old with Graves' hyperthyroidism.

This clonotype was recorded many times. The chain has TRBV6-5 and TRBJ1-5, with D possibly being TRBD1 (5 bases). This CDR3 has 14 amino acids. Looked up from germline, CDR1 is MNHEY and CDR2 is SVGAGI. V shed 10 bases and J shed 5 bases, with 18 bases lying between them. CDR3: CATTGASVDQPQHF. The CDR3, as DNA: TGTGCCACTACCGGGGCCTCAGTGGATCAGCCCCAGCATTTT.

The CDR3 loop is CASSSGTSGVQETQYF. The DNA for the CDR3 is TGTGCCAGCAGTTCCGGGACTAGCGGGGTACAAGAGACCCAGTACTTC. The chain is built from TRBV12-3 or TRBV12-4 and TRBJ2-5, with TRBD2 matching 13 bases. The junction had 4 bases not matched to a gene; V was cut back by 4 bases and J by 2 bases. This CDR3 has 16 residues.